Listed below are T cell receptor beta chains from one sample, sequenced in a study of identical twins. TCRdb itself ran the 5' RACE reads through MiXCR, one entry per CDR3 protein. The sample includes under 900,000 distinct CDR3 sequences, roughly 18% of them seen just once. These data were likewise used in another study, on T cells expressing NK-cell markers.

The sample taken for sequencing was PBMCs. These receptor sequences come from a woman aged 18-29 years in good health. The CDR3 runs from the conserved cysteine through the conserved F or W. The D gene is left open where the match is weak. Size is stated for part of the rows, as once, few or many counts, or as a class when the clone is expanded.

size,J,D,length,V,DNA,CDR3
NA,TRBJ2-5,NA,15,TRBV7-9,TGTGCCAGCAGCCCTCCGGGAAGGGCCCAAGAGACCCAGTACTTC,CASSPPGRAQETQYF
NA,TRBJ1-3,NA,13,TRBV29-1,TGCAGCGCCGCGAAGGGCCACGGAAACACCATATATTTT,CSAAKGHGNTIYF
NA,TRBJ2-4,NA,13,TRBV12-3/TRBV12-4,TGTGCCAGCAGTTTACTTAGCAAAAACATTCAGTACTTC,CASSLLSKNIQYF
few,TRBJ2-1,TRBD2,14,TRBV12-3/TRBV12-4,TGTGCCAGCAGTCCAGGACTAGCGTGGAATGAGCAGTTCTTC,CASSPGLAWNEQFF
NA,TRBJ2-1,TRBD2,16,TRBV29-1,TGCAGCGGGGGACTAGCGGGACCTTACTCCTACAATGAGCAGTTCTTC,CSGGLAGPYSYNEQFF
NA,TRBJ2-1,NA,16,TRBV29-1,TGCAGCGTTAAAGGGGGCGGCGGGAGCTCCTACAATGAGCAGTTCTTC,CSVKGGGGSSYNEQFF
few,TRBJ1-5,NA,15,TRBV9,TGTGCCAGCAGCGTAGGTCAGGGTGGCAATCAGCCCCAGCATTTT,CASSVGQGGNQPQHF
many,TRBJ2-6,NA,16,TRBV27,TGTGCCAGCAGTTTATCTGGGGGCACTGGGGCCAACGTCCTGACTTTC,CASSLSGGTGANVLTF
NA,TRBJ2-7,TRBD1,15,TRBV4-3,TGCGCCAGCAGCCACGGCCGGGACAGGGGGCGCGAGCAGTACTTC,CASSHGRDRGREQYF
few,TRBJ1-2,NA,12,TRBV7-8,TGTGCCAGCAGCTCCCCTTCTGGTGGCTACACCTTC,CASSSPSGGYTF
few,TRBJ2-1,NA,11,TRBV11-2,TGTGCCAGCAGCTTAAACAGGAGGCAGTTCTTC,CASSLNRRQFF
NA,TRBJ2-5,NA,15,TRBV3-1,TGTGCCAGCGGATACTTGACTGAGTTCGGGGAGACCCAGTACTTC,CASGYLTEFGETQYF
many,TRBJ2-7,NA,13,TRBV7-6,TGTGCCAGCAGCATAAGACTAGTAGGCGAGCAGTACTTC,CASSIRLVGEQYF
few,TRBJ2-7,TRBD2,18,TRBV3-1,TGTGCCAGCAGCCAAGACGGGACTAGCGGGTCACCCTCCTACGAGCAGTACTTC,CASSQDGTSGSPSYEQYF
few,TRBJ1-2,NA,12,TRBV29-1,TGCAGCGTTGCCGACCTCATCTATGGCTACACCTTC,CSVADLIYGYTF
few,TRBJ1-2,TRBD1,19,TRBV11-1,TGTGCCAGCAGCAACAGCCGGGACAGGGGGTACCTATGGATCTACGGCTACACCTTC,CASSNSRDRGYLWIYGYTF
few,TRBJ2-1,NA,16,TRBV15,TGTGCCACCGAGGGCGGCGGGGTATTTCCCTACAATGAGCAGTTCTTC,CATEGGGVFPYNEQFF
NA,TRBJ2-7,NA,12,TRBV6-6,TGTGCCAGCAGGCCGACGATTTACGAGCAGTACTTC,CASRPTIYEQYF
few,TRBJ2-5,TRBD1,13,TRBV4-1,TGCGCCAGCAGCCAAGGACAGGGGCAGACCCAGTACTTC,CASSQGQGQTQYF
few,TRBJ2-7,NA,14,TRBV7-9,TGTGCCAGCAGCTTGACTTTGGATTCGGGCGAGCAGTACTTC,CASSLTLDSGEQYF
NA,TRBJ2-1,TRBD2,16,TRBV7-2,TGTGCCAGCAGCTTAGTTGGCGGGGGGGTTTACAATGAGCAGTTCTTC,CASSLVGGGVYNEQFF
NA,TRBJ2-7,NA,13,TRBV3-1,TGTGCCAGCAGCCATTCTAATAGCTACGAGCAGTACTTC,CASSHSNSYEQYF
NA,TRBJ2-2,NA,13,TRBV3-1,TGTGCCAGCAGCCAAGTGTATTCCGGGGAGCTGTTTTTT,CASSQVYSGELFF
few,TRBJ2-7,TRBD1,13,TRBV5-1,TGCGCCAGCGAACAGGGGGGAAGAGGCGAGCAGTACTTC,CASEQGGRGEQYF
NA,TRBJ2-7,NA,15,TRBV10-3,TGTGCCATCAGTGAGTCTGGCAGCCTCTCCTACGAGCAGTACTTC,CAISESGSLSYEQYF
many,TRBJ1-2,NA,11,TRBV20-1,TGCAGTGTGCCCGAAATTTACGGCTACACCTTC,CSVPEIYGYTF
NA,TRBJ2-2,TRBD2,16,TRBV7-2,TGTGCCAGCAGCTTAGCGGGGAGCGGGGGGACCGGGGAGCTGTTTTTT,CASSLAGSGGTGELFF
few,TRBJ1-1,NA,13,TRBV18,TGTGCCAGCTCAAATGACAGAGAAACTGAAGCTTTCTTT,CASSNDRETEAFF
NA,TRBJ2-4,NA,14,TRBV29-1,TGCAGCGGGGAAGCAGCCCGCGCCAAAAACATTCAGTACTTC,CSGEAARAKNIQYF
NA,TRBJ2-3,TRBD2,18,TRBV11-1,TGTGCCAGCAGCCGAGCAGTACTAGCGGGGGGGAGCACAGATACGCAGTATTTT,CASSRAVLAGGSTDTQYF
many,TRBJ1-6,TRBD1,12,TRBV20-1,TGCAGTGCCGGACAGGGGAATTCACCCCTCCACTTT,CSAGQGNSPLHF
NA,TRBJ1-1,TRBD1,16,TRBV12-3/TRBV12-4,TGTGCCAGCAGTAACAGGGGGCTAGCGGGAAACACTGAAGCTTTCTTT,CASSNRGLAGNTEAFF
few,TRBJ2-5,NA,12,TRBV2,TGTGCCAGCGTCGGGGCCGGCGAGACCCAGTACTTC,CASVGAGETQYF
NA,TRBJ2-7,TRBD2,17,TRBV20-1,TGCAGTGCCATCGACTCGAGCGGGAGTGGGGTGTTCTACGAGCAGTACTTC,CSAIDSSGSGVFYEQYF
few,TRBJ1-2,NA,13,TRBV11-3,TGTGCCAGCGCACCCCCTCAGGGGTATGGCTACACCTTC,CASAPPQGYGYTF
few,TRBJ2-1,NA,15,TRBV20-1,TGCAGTGCAGGGGGGAGGGGACTAACGTACAATGAGCAGTTCTTC,CSAGGRGLTYNEQFF